These T cell receptor beta chains were read from a single sample in a study of response to subunit inactivated influenza vaccine. TCRdb reprocessed the RT-PCR reads via MiXCR and lists one record per CDR3 protein. The sample lists around 790,000 distinct CDR3 sequences; 21% were seen once. This material consisted of PBMCs from blood, taken about 5 days after vaccination. These receptors all stem from a man aged 50 to 60 who received an inactivated influenza vaccine. Each CDR3 is given with its conserved first and last residue. Size is stated for part of the rows, as once, few or many counts, or as a class when the clone is expanded.

j_call | clone_size | v_call | cdr3_aa
TRBJ2-7 | few | TRBV7-2 | CASSIDRGHNEQYF
TRBJ1-2 | NA | TRBV6-5 | CATTSNYGYTF
TRBJ2-7 | NA | TRBV6-1 | CASSLRLGGGGAYEQYF
TRBJ2-7 | NA | TRBV21-1 | CASSKERTEIISYEQYF
TRBJ1-6 | NA | TRBV30 | CASAGSYNSPLHF
TRBJ2-7 | few | TRBV25-1 | CASGESGGAIYEQYF
TRBJ2-5 | NA | TRBV4-1 | CASSQPLAGGRETQYF
TRBJ2-7 | few | TRBV7-2 | CASSLKRDGGYEQYF
TRBJ2-7 | NA | TRBV7-2 | CASSLDQSRQYF
TRBJ1-5 | NA | TRBV12-3/TRBV12-4 | CASSFRTGQPQHF
TRBJ1-5 | many | TRBV3-1 | CASSQDGAVKQPQHF
TRBJ1-4 | many | TRBV5-1 | CASSLVYRGTENEKLFF
TRBJ2-7 | few | TRBV5-1 | CASSLLRGAAYEQYF
TRBJ2-2 | many | TRBV10-3 | CAISGGGNTGELFF